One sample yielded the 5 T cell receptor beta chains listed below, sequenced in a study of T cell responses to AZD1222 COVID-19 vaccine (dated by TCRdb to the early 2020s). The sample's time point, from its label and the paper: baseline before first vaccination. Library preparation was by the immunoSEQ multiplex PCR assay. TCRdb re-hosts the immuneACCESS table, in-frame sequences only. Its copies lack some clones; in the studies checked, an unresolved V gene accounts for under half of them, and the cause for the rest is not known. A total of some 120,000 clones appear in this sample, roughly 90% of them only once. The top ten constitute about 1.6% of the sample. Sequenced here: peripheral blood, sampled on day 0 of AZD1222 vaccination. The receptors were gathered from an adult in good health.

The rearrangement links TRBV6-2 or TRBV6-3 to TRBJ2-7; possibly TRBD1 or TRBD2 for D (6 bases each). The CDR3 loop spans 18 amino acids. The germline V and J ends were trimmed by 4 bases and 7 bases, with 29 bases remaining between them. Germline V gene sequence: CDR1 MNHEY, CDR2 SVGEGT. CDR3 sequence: CASSSRPRDGGGFAEQYF. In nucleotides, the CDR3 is TGTGCCAGCAGTTCCCGTCCCCGGGACGGGGGCGGTTTTGCTGAGCAGTACTTC.

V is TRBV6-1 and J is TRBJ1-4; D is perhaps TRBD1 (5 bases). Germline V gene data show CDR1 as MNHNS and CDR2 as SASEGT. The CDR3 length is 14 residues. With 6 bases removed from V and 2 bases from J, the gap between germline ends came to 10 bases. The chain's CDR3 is CASSPRGTNEKLFF. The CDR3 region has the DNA TGTGCCAGCAGCCCCCGGGGGACTAATGAAAAACTGTTTTTT.

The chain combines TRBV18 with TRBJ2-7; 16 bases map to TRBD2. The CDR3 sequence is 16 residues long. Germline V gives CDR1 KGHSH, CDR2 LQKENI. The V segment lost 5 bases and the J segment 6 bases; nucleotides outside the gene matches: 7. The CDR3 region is CASSSPGLAGGIEQYF. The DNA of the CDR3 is TGTGCCAGCTCATCCCCGGGACTAGCGGGGGGGATCGAGCAGTACTTC.

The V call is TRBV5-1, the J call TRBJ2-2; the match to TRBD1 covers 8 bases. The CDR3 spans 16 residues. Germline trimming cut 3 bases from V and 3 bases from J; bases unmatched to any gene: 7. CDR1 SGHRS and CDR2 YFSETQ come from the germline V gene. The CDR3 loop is CASSYTDREYTGELFF. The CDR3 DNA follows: TGCGCCAGCAGCTATACGGACAGGGAGTACACCGGGGAGCTGTTTTTT.

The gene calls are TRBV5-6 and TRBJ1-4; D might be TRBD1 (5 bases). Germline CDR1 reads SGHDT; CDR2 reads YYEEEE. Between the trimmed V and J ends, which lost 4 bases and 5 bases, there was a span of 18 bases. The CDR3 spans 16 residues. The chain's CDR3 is CASSGGPGRANEKLFF. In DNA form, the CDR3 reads TGTGCCAGCAGCGGCGGACCGGGACGGGCGAATGAAAAACTGTTTTTT.